These 25 T cell receptor beta chains originate from one sample sequenced in a study of blood T cell repertoires in COVID-19. The table came from immunoSEQ multiplex PCR; TCRdb's copy has only in-frame clones and leaves some out. The sample includes some 290,000 clones, roughly 88% of them seen just once. The sequencing input was peripheral blood. All receptors derive from a woman younger than 45 with COVID-19, enrolled during active disease.

This sequence joins TRBV5-6 and TRBJ1-1; D may be TRBD1 (6 bases). In germline, CDR1 is SGHDT, CDR2 YYEEEE. This CDR3 spans 16 amino acids. Trimming pared 5 bases from V and 5 bases from J, leaving 22 bases between. In nucleotides, the CDR3 is TGTGCCAGCAGTTCCCTACAGGGTACGTTGAGGACTGAAGCTTTCTTT. It yields the protein CASSSLQGTLRTEAFF.

The rearrangement links TRBV27 to TRBJ2-1, with TRBD2 matching 15 bases. Germline trimming cut 6 bases from V and 9 bases from J; bases unmatched to any gene: 3. This CDR3 contains 14 residues. In germline, CDR1 is MNHEY, CDR2 SMNVEV (reference sequence). The CDR3, as DNA: TGTGCCAGCAGCCCGGGACTAGCGGGAGGTGAGCAGTTCTTC. Its translation: CASSPGLAGGEQFF.

This rearrangement joins TRBV18 to TRBJ1-3; unclear D gene. The ends were cut back, 4 bases at V and 2 bases at J, with 12 bases in the middle. This CDR3 comprises 15 residues. Germline CDR1 and CDR2: KGHSH and LQKENI. CDR3 region: CASSLDRTPGNTIYF. The CDR3 DNA reads TGTGCCAGCTCACTAGACCGGACTCCTGGAAACACCATATATTTT.

CDR3 nucleotides: TGTGCCAGCAGCTTGGAGAGAGGGCTAATCTACAATGAGCAGTTCTTC. Amino acids: CASSLERGLIYNEQFF. The rearrangement links TRBV5-5 to TRBJ2-1; the D gene is possibly TRBD2 (5 bases). The CDR3 contains 16 residues. Germline V gene lookup returns CDR1 SGHKS and CDR2 YYEKEE (reference sequence). V was trimmed by 0 bases and J by 3 bases, leaving 13 bases between them.

The CDR3 reads CASSLLSGRTYNEQFF. CDR3 bases: TGTGCCAGCAGCTTACTGAGCGGGAGGACCTACAATGAGCAGTTCTTC. The chain is built from TRBV7-8 and TRBJ2-1, with 9 bases identical to TRBD2. Germline V CDR1 and CDR2: SGHVS, FQNEAQ. The CDR3 covers 16 residues. Unmatched junction bases numbered 4, after V lost 2 bases and J lost 2 bases.

The chain has TRBV19 and TRBJ2-2; the match to TRBD1 covers 9 bases. Trimming at V came to 5 bases and at J to 0 bases, leaving 7 bases not matched to a gene. The CDR3 contains 17 residues. Germline CDR1 is LNHDA and CDR2 is SQIVND (reference sequence). CDR3 in DNA: TGTGCCAGTAGTTTATCAAGGGACAGGGCGAACACCGGGGAGCTGTTTTTT. As protein: CASSLSRDRANTGELFF.

This clone was detected only a few times. The chain recombines TRBV28 with TRBJ1-6; 11 positions agree with TRBD1. The CDR3 length is 16 residues. V shed 6 bases and J 5 bases; nucleotides not matched to a gene: 6. Germline CDR1 MDHEN, CDR2 SYDVKM. The CDR3 sequence: CASSPRTGGNNSPLHF. The CDR3 DNA follows: TGTGCCAGCAGCCCTAGGACAGGGGGCAATAATTCACCCCTCCACTTT.

The chain has TRBV25-1 and TRBJ1-2; TRBD1 aligns across 11 bases. The CDR3 is 15 residues long. The V gene end was trimmed by 6 bases and the J gene end by 8 bases; junction bases not matched to a gene: 11. Germline assignment: CDR1 MGHDK and CDR2 SYGVNS. The CDR3 here is CASSSFRDRGSGYTF. DNA for the CDR3: TGTGCCAGCAGCTCTTTCCGGGACAGGGGGAGCGGCTACACCTTC.

V gene TRBV29-1 combines with J gene TRBJ2-1, with TRBD2 identical over 8 bases. This CDR3 is built from 17 residues. Trimming removed 4 bases from V and 0 bases from J; junction bases left unmatched: 11. Germline V lookup: CDR1 SQVTM, CDR2 ANQGSEA. In nucleotides, the CDR3 is TGCAGCGTTGGTCTAGCGGGCCGACTCGGCTCCTACAATGAGCAGTTCTTC. Residues: CSVGLAGRLGSYNEQFF.

V and J are TRBV5-6 and TRBJ2-1; 7 bases are a match to TRBD2. In germline, CDR1 is SGHDT, CDR2 YYEEEE. The CDR3 contains 16 residues. The V gene end was trimmed by 4 bases and the J gene end by 0 bases; junction bases not matched to a gene: 7. The CDR3 reads CASSPLAPGSYNEQFF. DNA for the CDR3: TGTGCCAGCAGCCCACTAGCGCCAGGCTCCTACAATGAGCAGTTCTTC.

The chain uses TRBV14 and TRBJ2-7; 9 nucleotides align to TRBD1. J was trimmed by 0 bases and V by 2 bases; bases with no gene match: 8. This CDR3 contains 17 residues. From germline, CDR1 is SGHDN and CDR2 FVKESK. CDR3 in amino acids: CASSQRGGQGSSYEQYF. The DNA for the CDR3 is TGTGCCAGCAGCCAAAGGGGGGGACAGGGCAGCTCCTACGAGCAGTACTTC.

The J gene is TRBJ2-3, the V gene TRBV5-1; TRBD1 might be the D (6 bases). The length of the CDR3 is 18 residues. Trimming took 0 bases from V and 2 from J, leaving 19 bases between them. Germline CDR1 reads SGHRS; CDR2 reads YFSETQ. The chain's CDR3 is CASSLGLGSQGNTDTQYF. The CDR3 nucleotides are TGCGCCAGCAGCTTGGGATTGGGGTCCCAGGGGAACACAGATACGCAGTATTTT.

The chain couples TRBV19 to TRBJ1-1; D is unresolved. Trimming took 7 bases from V and 5 from J, leaving 17 bases between them. Germline assignment: CDR1 LNHDA and CDR2 SQIVND (reference sequence). The CDR3 length is 14 residues. CDR3 in DNA: TGTGCCAGTACCGACCCCCTAGGGAGAACTGAAGCTTTCTTT. Residues: CASTDPLGRTEAFF.

The table lists this clone with a few counts. V is TRBV10-2 and J is TRBJ1-1, with D perhaps matching TRBD1 (6 bases). In germline, CDR1 is WSHSY, CDR2 SAAADI. Trimming pared 6 bases from V and 4 bases from J, leaving 9 bases between. CDR3 length: 12 amino acids. In DNA form, the CDR3 reads TGCGCCAGCAGGGACAGTTCCACTGAAGCTTTCTTT. Residues: CASRDSSTEAFF.

V gene TRBV6-5 combines with J gene TRBJ1-5; 8 bases fit TRBD1. Germline V CDR1 and CDR2: MNHEY, SVGAGI. V lost 7 bases, J lost 6 bases, and 11 bases stayed unmatched. The CDR3 covers 15 residues. The CDR3 spells CASNTPGQDSQPQHF. Written as DNA, the CDR3 is TGTGCCAGCAATACTCCGGGACAGGACAGTCAGCCCCAGCATTTT.

This clone was counted a single time. A read error may produce the germline difference seen at one junction end. The genes are TRBV5-1 and TRBJ1-2, with a possible D match to TRBD1 (5 bases). The CDR3 loop spans 16 amino acids. Germline lookup yields CDR1 SGHRS and CDR2 YFSETQ. CDR3 DNA sequence: TGCGCCGGCAGCTCGGGGACTCCTCCGTTCTCCTATGGCTACACCTTC. Its translation: CAGSSGTPPFSYGYTF. Full variable domain (rest looked up from reference TRBV5-1 and TRBJ1-2): KAGVTQTPRYLIKTRGQQVTLSCSPISGHRSVSWYQQTPGQGLQFLFEYFSETQRNKGNFPGRFSGRQFSNSRSEMNVSTLELGDSALYLCAGSSGTPPFSYGYTFGSGTRLTVV.

The chain recombines TRBV28 with TRBJ1-1, with 7 bases fitting TRBD1. V lost 10 bases and J lost 5; bases outside the gene matches: 10. Germline-derived CDR1 and CDR2 are MDHEN and SYDVKM. This CDR3 is 13 amino acids long. CDR3 sequence: CATREAGGTEAFF. The DNA for the CDR3 is TGTGCCACAAGGGAGGCAGGGGGGACTGAAGCTTTCTTT.

The genes are TRBV5-1 and TRBJ1-1; perhaps TRBD1 as D (5 bases). The germline CDR1 and CDR2 sequences are SGHRS and YFSETQ. This CDR3 has 13 amino acids. Deletions cut 0 bases from V and 7 bases from J, with 10 bases between. The CDR3, as DNA: TGCGCCAGCAGCTTGGCCCAGGGCGGTGAAGCTTTCTTT. This encodes CASSLAQGGEAFF.

V gene TRBV7-2 combines with J gene TRBJ2-2; TRBD1 matches 9 bases. V was pared by 9 bases and J by 6 bases, with 5 bases of the junction left unmatched. Germline loops: CDR1 SGHTA, CDR2 FQGNSA. The CDR3 extends over 13 amino acids. The CDR3 sequence is CASYRGQAGELFF. The CDR3 DNA follows: TGTGCCAGTTACAGGGGGCAGGCCGGGGAGCTGTTTTTT.

The chain has TRBV7-9 and TRBJ1-3, with D tentatively TRBD1 (5 bases). The CDR3 is made up of 16 amino acids. Germline lookup yields CDR1 SEHNR and CDR2 FQNEAQ (reference sequence). Trimming left V 5 bases short and J 1 base short, with 15 bases between. The CDR3 loop reads CASSPAGQTSGNTIYF. The DNA of the CDR3 is TGTGCCAGCAGCCCGGCGGGGCAGACATCTGGAAACACCATATATTTT.

This clone was picked up one time. The chain is built from TRBV28 and TRBJ2-1, with 9 bases identical to TRBD2. The CDR3 covers 14 residues. V gave up 6 bases and J gave up 6 bases; unmatched junction bases: 6. Germline CDR1 MDHEN, CDR2 SYDVKM. DNA of the CDR3: TGTGCCAGCAGCGCTAGCGGGAACACCAATGAGCAGTTCTTC. Amino acids: CASSASGNTNEQFF.

The chain recombines TRBV19 with TRBJ1-1, with 8 bases aligning to TRBD1. The CDR3 consists of 14 residues. Germline CDR1 and CDR2: LNHDA and SQIVND (reference sequence). J lost 3 bases, V lost 5 bases, and 5 bases had no gene match. The CDR3 region is CASSFDRGYTEAFF. The CDR3 coding sequence is TGTGCCAGTAGTTTCGACAGGGGATACACTGAAGCTTTCTTT.

The V call is TRBV19, the J call TRBJ1-5; TRBD1 aligns across 7 bases. Germline V gene data show CDR1 as LNHDA and CDR2 as SQIVND (reference sequence). Trimming removed 3 bases from V and 3 bases from J; junction bases left unmatched: 5. This CDR3 is built from 15 residues. Here the CDR3 reads CASSIRTGYNQPQHF. In DNA, the CDR3 is TGTGCCAGTAGTATTCGGACAGGATACAATCAGCCCCAGCATTTT.

V usage is TRBV6-4 and J usage is TRBJ2-3; no definite D call. Germline loops: CDR1 MRHNA, CDR2 SNTAGT. The CDR3 extends over 14 amino acids. V lost 6 bases to trimming and J lost 1 base, with 11 bases between them. CDR3 loop: CASSKLSGTDTQYF. In DNA, the CDR3 is TGTGCCAGCAGCAAGCTATCCGGCACAGATACGCAGTATTTT.

The sample holds a few counts of this clone. The CDR3 loop reads CASSEAGENTEAFF. CDR3 in DNA: TGTGCCAGCAGTGAAGCAGGAGAGAACACTGAAGCTTTCTTT. This chain joins TRBV6-1 and TRBJ1-1, with D hard to call. This CDR3 has 14 amino acids. With 0 bases removed from V and 1 base from J, the gap between germline ends came to 6 bases. Germline loops: CDR1 MNHNS, CDR2 SASEGT.